This TCR beta chain was sequenced for a study of shared clonotypes between healthy human individuals. Overall study results and limits: Clonotype sharing across several donors was observed for 5% to 6.5% of naive CD4 clonotypes. Compared with memory subsets, naive subsets generally had larger estimated richness.

CDR1 MNHNS and CDR2 SASEGT come from the germline V gene. Trimming cost V 4 bases and J 5 bases; bases outside gene matches: 12. The CDR3 has 16 amino acids. Notes on this clone: The target antigen is unknown.

Naive CD8 cells comprised CD45RO-negative, CCR7-positively selected cells, excluding terminally differentiated effector memory CD45RA+ cells. Sequencing was at deep level. In the original processing: There were no quality scores in the junction-only immunoSEQ sequences, so filtering differed. Clones were read by immunoSEQ multiplex PCR, and TCRdb kept only the in-frame ones, dropping some. V and J calls and clone size are given by that table; D and trimming were obtained from the DNA. The sample lists around 2,000,000 clones, about 92% occurring once. The TCR comes from a man between 18 and 35 years old in good health. Some clones in this sample may be carry-over from other donors' samples. Sequencing was done on a sample of naive CD8+ T cells from PBMCs. This chain connects TRBV6-1 to TRBJ1-1, with TRBD1 identical over 8 bases. The CDR3 bases are TGTGCCAGCAGTGTTAACAGACAGGGGAAGCGGACTGAAGCTTTCTTT. Encoded protein: CASSVNRQGKRTEAFF.